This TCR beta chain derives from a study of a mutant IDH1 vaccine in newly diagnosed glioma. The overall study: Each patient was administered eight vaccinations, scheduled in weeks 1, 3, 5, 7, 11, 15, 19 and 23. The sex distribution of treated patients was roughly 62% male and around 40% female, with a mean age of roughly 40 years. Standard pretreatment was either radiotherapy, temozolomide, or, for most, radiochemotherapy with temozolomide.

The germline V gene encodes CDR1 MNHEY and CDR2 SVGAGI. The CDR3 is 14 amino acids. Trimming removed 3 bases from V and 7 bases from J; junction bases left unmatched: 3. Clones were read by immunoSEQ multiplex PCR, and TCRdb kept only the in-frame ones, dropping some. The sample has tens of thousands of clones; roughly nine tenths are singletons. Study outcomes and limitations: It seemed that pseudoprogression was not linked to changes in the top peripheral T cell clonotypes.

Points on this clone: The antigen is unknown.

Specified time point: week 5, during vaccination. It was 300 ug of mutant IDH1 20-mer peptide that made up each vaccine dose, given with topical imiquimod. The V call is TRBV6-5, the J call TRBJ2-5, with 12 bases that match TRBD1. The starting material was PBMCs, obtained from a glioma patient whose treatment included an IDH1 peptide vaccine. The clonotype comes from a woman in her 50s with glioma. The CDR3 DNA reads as TGTGCCAGCAGTTATTCGGGACAGGGGGCGACCCAGTACTTC. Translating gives CASSYSGQGATQYF.